A selection of T cell receptor beta chains follows, all from one sample in a study of early T cells in non-severe SARS-CoV-2 infection. MiXCR, run by TCRdb on the 5' RACE reads, gives a single entry per CDR3 protein. The table has tens of thousands of distinct CDR3 sequences, around 9.7% seen once; the top ten hold about 20%. The sequenced material came from whole blood. Receptor source: an adult who was a healthcare worker with PCR-confirmed SARS-CoV-2 infection or an uninfected control (not recorded which). CDR3s leave out the opening cysteine and the closing phenylalanine or tryptophan. D genes are given only for firm matches.

V gene	J gene	D gene	CDR3 protein
TRBV5-1	TRBJ1-1	.	ASSLFDSLNTEAF
TRBV5-1	TRBJ2-5	.	ASSLEGDQETQY
TRBV4-1	TRBJ1-2	.	ASSQDLRDRGYT
TRBV12-3/TRBV12-4	TRBJ2-7	.	ASSWGGTVYEQY
TRBV12-3/TRBV12-4	TRBJ2-6	.	ASSTGANVLT
TRBV3-1	TRBJ2-2	TRBD1	ASSQAGQGGTGELF
TRBV7-3	TRBJ2-5	.	ASSLTTVTGETQY
TRBV7-3	TRBJ1-1	TRBD1	ASSPQGATEAF
TRBV9	TRBJ2-7	.	ASSATVAGYEQY
TRBV10-3	TRBJ2-4	.	AISESKGRNIQY
TRBV29-1	TRBJ2-7	.	SVVGGRLEQY
TRBV7-8	TRBJ2-1	.	ASNIGGTTRYNEQF
TRBV27	TRBJ2-5	TRBD2	ASGTAGGLKTQY
TRBV20-1	TRBJ1-1	.	SARKDMNTEAF
TRBV10-3	TRBJ2-1	TRBD1	ATNDRDRGSQF
TRBV3-1	TRBJ2-2	.	ASSFRGGTGELF
TRBV25-1	TRBJ2-3	.	ASRSGITDTQY